This TCR beta chain was documented in a study of human T cells and chemical hapten exposure. At the level of the study: Donors were sensitized with 2% DPC on the upper inner arm. Recorded diagnoses among the mostly female patients were alopecia areata, totalis or universalis. Study results and limitations: Versus controls, expanded TCRs had significantly more large CDR3 similarity clusters.

This clonotype was observed a handful of times. Its specificity is not known. Germline V lookup: CDR1 SQVTM, CDR2 ANQGSEA. The V end lost 6 bases, the J end lost 4 bases, and 12 bases lay between the germline ends. The CDR3 is 12 residues long. TCRdb called the RACE reads again in MiXCR, with one record for every CDR3 protein. The sample has a few hundred thousand distinct CDR3 sequences; just under 8% are singletons. As to time point: pre-sensitization, week 0. Treatment denoted: therapeutic diphenylcyclopropenone sensitization with weekly scalp DPC. V and J are TRBV29-1 and TRBJ2-5; no clear D gene. This material consisted of whole blood, taken in connection with sensitization to the hapten diphenylcyclopropenone (DPC). This receptor was identified in a man between 18 and 35 years old with alopecia areata. Some clones in this sample may be carry-over from other donors' samples. CDR3 nucleotide sequence: TGCAGCGTAGAACTTGGGGTAGAGACCCAGTACTTC. This encodes CSVELGVETQYF.